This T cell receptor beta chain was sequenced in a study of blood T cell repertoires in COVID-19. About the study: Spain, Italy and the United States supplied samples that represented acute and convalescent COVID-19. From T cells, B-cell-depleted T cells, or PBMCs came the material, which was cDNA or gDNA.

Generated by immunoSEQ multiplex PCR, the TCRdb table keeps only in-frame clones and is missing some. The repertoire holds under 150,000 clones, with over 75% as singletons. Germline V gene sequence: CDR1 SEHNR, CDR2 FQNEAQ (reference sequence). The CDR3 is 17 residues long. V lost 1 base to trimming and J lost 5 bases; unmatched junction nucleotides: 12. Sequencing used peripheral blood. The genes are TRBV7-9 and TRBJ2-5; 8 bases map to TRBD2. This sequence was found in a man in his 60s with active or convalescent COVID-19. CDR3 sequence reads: CASSLGDSAGGRETQYF. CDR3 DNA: TGTGCCAGCAGCTTAGGAGATTCTGCGGGAGGCCGGGAGACCCAGTACTTC.